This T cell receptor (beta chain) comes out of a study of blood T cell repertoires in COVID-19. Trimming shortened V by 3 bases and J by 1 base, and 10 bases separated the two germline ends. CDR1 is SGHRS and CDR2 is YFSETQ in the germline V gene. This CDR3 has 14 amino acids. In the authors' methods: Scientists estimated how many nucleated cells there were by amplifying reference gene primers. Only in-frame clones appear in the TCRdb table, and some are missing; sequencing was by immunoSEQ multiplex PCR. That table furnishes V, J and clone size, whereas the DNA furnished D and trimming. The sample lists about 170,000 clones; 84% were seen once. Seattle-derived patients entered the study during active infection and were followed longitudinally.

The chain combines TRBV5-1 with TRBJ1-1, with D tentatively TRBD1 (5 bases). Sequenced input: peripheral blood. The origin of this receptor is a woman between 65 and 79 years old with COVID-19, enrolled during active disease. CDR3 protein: CASSYTGQNTEAFF. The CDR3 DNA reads TGCGCCAGCAGCTATACCGGACAGAACACTGAAGCTTTCTTT.